The entry that follows covers one T cell receptor beta chain sequence. Its antigen is as yet unknown. Researchers used the Oncomine TCR Beta short-read assay to sequence DNA from cultured CD4+ T cells. From CD4+ T cells that had been cultured, genomic DNA was extracted. TCRdb ran MiXCR on the PCR reads and lists one entry per CDR3 protein. The sample includes roughly 18,000 distinct CDR3 sequences, 70% seen only once; the top ten take 5.5%. The source of the sample is a study of vaccination and CD4 T cells after COVID-19. The sample's treatment: 10-day PBMC culture with coronavirus spike peptide pools or control peptides (ViraFEST assay). The ViraFEST method relied on peptide pools to expand antigen-specific T cells, followed by TCR sequencing. With approximately 10 ug/ml peptide pools and roughly 9.8 IU/ml IL-2, PBMCs were cultured at fewer than 2.5 million per well. At days 3 and 7, half the medium was exchanged for fresh IL-2 medium.

Germline CDR1 and CDR2: SGHTA and FQGNSA. This CDR3 has 14 amino acids. V was trimmed by 3 bases and J by 7 bases, leaving 16 bases between them. Sequenced: CD4+ T cells from blood, cultured in vitro. The TCR comes from a human donor who had recovered from COVID-19. The V gene is TRBV7-2, the J gene TRBJ2-7; D possibly uses TRBD1 or TRBD2 (5 bases each). This CDR3 is CASSFWLRGGEQYF. CDR3 DNA: TGTGCCAGCAGCTTTTGGTTGAGGGGTGGAGAGCAGTACTTC.